This T cell receptor (beta chain) came from a study of post-analysis software for immune sequencing data. Study conclusions and caveats: The study found significantly lower normalized Chao1 diversity in multiple sclerosis patients than in controls. When patients were compared with controls, four or five TRBV segments were more frequent, TRBV5-6, TRBV5-1 and TRBV20-1 among them.

The CDR3 has 15 residues. CDR1 and CDR2 from the germline V gene are SEHNR and FQNEAQ (reference sequence). V lost 8 bases, J lost 3 bases, and 20 bases lay in between. A note on this clonotype: The antigen is unknown.

Incorporated into the TCR beta cDNA libraries were unique molecular identifiers, which served to reduce PCR and sequencing biases. TCRdb itself ran the PCR reads through MiXCR, one entry per CDR3 protein. Counted here are roughly 800,000 distinct CDR3 sequences, 46% occurring once; the ten biggest clones make up 4.9%. The V gene is TRBV7-9, the J gene TRBJ2-7; the D gene could be TRBD1 or TRBD2 (5 bases each). Sequenced input: blood. The TCR originated in a girl between 10 and 17 years old with multiple sclerosis. The CDR3 region has the DNA TGTGCCAGCTTTGGCCCAGTAGAGGGGAACTACGAGCAGTACTTC. This translates into CASFGPVEGNYEQYF.